The clone carrying this T cell receptor (beta chain) was observed a few times. In the authors' workflow: By means of reference gene primer amplification, nucleated cell counts were estimated. Sequencing used immunoSEQ multiplex PCR; TCRdb keeps in-frame clones, though not all of them. V and J calls and clone size come straight from that table; D and trimming were deduced from the DNA. Of 95,000 or so clones in the sample, roughly 78% were seen once. This specimen belongs to a study of blood T cell repertoires in COVID-19. Study context: Collection of acute and convalescent COVID-19 samples took place in the United States, Italy and Spain. Sources were T cells, B-cell-depleted T cells, or PBMCs; the material itself was cDNA or gDNA.

The V and J ends lost 1 base and 4 bases respectively, with 12 bases between them. The V gene's germline CDR1 is SGHRS and CDR2 YFSETQ. This CDR3 region has 15 residues. The material sequenced was peripheral blood. This chain uses TRBV5-1 with TRBJ1-3; D remains unclear. This TCR was sampled from a woman aged 80 or older with active or convalescent COVID-19. CDR3 sequence reads: CASSLNAGWGNTIYF. The CDR3 nucleotides are TGCGCCAGCAGCTTGAACGCAGGCTGGGGAAACACCATATATTTT.